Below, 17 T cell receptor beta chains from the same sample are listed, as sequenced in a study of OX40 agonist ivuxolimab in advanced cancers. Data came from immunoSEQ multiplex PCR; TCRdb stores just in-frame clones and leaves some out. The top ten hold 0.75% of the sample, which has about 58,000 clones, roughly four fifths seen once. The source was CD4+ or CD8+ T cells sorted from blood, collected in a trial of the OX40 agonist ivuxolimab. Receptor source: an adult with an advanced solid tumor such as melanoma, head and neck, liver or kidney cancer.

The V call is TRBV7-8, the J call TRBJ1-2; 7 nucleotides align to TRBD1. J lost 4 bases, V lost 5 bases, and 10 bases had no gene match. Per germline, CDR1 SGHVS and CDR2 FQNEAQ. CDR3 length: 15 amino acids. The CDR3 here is CASSRQGGSSYGYTF. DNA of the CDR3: TGTGCCAGCAGCCGACAGGGAGGATCTTCCTATGGCTACACCTTC.

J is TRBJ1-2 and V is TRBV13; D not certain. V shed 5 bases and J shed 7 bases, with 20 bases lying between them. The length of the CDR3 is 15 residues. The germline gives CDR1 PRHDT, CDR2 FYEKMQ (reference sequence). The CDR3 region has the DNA TGTGCCAGCAGCCTAGCGGCCAGTGCCCCAAGTGGCTACACCTTC. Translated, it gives CASSLAASAPSGYTF. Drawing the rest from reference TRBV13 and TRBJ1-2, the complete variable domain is AAGVIQSPRHLIKEKRETATLKCYPIPRHDTVYWYQQGPGQDPQFLISFYEKMQSDKGSIPDRFSAQQFSDYHSELNMSSLELGDSALYFCASSLAASAPSGYTFGSGTRLTVV.

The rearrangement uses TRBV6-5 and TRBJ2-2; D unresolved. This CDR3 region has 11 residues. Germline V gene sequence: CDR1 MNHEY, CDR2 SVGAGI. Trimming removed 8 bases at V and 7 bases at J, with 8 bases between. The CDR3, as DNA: TGTGCCAGCCAAATTTTCGGGGAGCTGTTTTTT. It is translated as CASQIFGELFF.

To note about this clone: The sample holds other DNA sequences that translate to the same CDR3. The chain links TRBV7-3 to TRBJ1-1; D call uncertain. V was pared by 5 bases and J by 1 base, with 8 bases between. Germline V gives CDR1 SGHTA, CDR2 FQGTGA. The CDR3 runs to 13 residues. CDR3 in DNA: TGTGCCAGCAGCAATGATCAGAACACTGAAGCTTTCTTT. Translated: CASSNDQNTEAFF.

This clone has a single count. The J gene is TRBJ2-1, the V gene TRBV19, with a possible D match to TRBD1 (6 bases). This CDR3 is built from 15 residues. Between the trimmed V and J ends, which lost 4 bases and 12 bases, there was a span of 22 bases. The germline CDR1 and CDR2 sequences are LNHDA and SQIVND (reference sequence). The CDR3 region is CASSTLNRVEQGQFF. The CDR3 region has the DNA TGTGCCAGTAGTACTTTAAACAGGGTCGAGCAGGGGCAGTTCTTC.

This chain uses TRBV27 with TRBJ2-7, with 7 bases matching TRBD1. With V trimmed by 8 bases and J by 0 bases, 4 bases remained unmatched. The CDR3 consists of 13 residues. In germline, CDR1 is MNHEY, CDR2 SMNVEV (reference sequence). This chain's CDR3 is CASHRGSSYEQYF. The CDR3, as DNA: TGTGCCAGCCACAGGGGTAGCTCCTACGAGCAGTACTTC.

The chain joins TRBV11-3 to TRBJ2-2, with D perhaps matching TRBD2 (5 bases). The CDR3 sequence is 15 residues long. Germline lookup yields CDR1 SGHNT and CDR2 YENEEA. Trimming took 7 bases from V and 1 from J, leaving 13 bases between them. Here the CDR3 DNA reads TGTGCCAGCACCCTGGGCGGAGGGAACACCGGGGAGCTGTTTTTT. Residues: CASTLGGGNTGELFF.

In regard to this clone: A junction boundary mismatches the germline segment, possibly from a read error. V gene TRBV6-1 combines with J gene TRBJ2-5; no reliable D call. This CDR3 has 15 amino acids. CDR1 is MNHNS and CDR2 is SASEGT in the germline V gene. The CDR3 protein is CASSDWGRAQGTQYF. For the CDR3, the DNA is TGTGCCAGCAGTGATTGGGGTCGGGCCCAAGGGACCCAGTACTTC.

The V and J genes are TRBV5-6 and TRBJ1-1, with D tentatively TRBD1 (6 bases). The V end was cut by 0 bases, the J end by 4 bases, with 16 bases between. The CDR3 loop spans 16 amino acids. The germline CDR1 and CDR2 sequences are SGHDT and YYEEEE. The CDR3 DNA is TGTGCCAGCAGCTTGGATGTGGGGGCGCCCGGCACTGAAGCTTTCTTT. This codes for CASSLDVGAPGTEAFF.

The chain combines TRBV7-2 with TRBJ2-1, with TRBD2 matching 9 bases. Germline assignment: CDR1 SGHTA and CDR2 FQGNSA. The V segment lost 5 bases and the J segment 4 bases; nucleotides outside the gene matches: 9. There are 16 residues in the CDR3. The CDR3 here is CASSTSSAGGYNEQFF. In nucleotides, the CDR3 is TGTGCCAGCAGCACATCCTCGGCGGGGGGGTACAATGAGCAGTTCTTC.

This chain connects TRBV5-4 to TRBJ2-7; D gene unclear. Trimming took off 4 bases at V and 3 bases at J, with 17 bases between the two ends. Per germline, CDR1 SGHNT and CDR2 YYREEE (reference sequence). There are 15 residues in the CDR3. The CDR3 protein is CASSRGPERDYEQYF. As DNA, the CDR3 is TGTGCCAGCAGCCGCGGACCCGAAAGGGACTACGAGCAGTACTTC.

This CDR3 is CASSRQTDEQFF. CDR3 nucleotides: TGTGCCAGCTCACGCCAGACCGATGAGCAGTTCTTC. The V gene is TRBV18, the J gene TRBJ2-1; D is unresolved. Trimming pared 4 bases from V and 8 bases from J, leaving 9 bases between. The V gene's germline CDR1 is KGHSH and CDR2 LQKENI. This CDR3 is built from 12 residues.

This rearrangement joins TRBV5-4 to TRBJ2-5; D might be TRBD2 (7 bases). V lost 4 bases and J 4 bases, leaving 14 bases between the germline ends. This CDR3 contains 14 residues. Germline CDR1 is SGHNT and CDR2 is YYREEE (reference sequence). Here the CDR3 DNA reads TGTGCCAGCAGCCTAGGGGGGGGCGGAGAGACCCAGTACTTC. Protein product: CASSLGGGGETQYF.

Here the CDR3 reads CASSPRRGPSSYNEQFF. The CDR3 bases are TGTGCCAGCAGCCCCCGCCGGGGGCCAAGCTCCTACAATGAGCAGTTCTTC. The chain is built from TRBV7-2 and TRBJ2-1; D tentatively fits TRBD1 or TRBD2 (6 bases each). Germline V lookup: CDR1 SGHTA, CDR2 FQGNSA. This CDR3 spans 17 amino acids. Between the trimmed V and J ends, which lost 5 bases and 0 bases, there was a span of 17 bases.

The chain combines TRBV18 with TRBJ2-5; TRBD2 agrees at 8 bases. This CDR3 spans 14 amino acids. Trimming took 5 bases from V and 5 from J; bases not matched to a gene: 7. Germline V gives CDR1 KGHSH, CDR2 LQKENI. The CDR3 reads CASSSRGGLETQYF. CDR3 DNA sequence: TGTGCCAGCTCATCCCGGGGGGGGCTGGAGACCCAGTACTTC.

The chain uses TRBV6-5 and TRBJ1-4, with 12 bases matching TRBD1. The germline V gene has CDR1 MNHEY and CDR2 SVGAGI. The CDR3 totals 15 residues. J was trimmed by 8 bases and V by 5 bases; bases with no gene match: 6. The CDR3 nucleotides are TGTGCCAGCAGTCGCGGGGGGACAGGGGGCGAAAAACTGTTTTTT. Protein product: CASSRGGTGGEKLFF.

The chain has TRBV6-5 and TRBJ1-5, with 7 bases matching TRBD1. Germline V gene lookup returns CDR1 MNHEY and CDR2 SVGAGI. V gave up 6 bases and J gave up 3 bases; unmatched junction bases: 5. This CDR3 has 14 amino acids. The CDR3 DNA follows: TGTGCCAGCAGATCTGGACAGGTCAATCAGCCCCAGCATTTT. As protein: CASRSGQVNQPQHF.